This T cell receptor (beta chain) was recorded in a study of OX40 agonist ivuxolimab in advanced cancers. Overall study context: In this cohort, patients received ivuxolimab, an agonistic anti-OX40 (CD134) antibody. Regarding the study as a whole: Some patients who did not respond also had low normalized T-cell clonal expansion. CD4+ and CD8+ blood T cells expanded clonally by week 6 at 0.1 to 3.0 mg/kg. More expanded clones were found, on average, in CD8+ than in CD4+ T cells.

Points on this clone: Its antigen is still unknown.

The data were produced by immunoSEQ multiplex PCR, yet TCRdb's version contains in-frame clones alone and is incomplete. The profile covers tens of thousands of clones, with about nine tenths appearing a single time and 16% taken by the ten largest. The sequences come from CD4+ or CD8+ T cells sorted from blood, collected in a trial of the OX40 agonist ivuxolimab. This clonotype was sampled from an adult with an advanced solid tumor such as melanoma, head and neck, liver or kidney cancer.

The CDR3 here is CASSVSSGGQFTDTQYF. The CDR3 region has the DNA TGTGCCAGCAGCGTATCCTCAGGGGGACAGTTCACAGATACGCAGTATTTT. The chain carries TRBV9 and TRBJ2-3; TRBD1 agrees at 7 bases. Trimming took 1 base from V and 2 from J; bases not matched to a gene: 10. This CDR3 is built from 17 residues. Per the germline V gene, CDR1 is SGDLS and CDR2 is YYNGEE. Filled out from reference TRBV9 and TRBJ2-3, the complete variable domain reads DSGVTQTPKHLITATGQRVTLRCSPRSGDLSVYWYQQSLDQGLQFLIQYYNGEERAKGNILERFSAQQFPDLHSELNLSSLELGDSALYFCASSVSSGGQFTDTQYFGPGTRLTVL.